This T cell receptor (beta chain) was captured by sequencing in a study of T cells in Graves' hyperthyroidism and ophthalmopathy. Across the whole study: The blood sample was taken at first diagnosis, before treatment began. Points from the study as a whole: Most clonotypes expanded in thyroid above 0.001 were likewise present in blood. Researchers report that a 13 V-J model separated ophthalmopathy from stable hyperthyroidism.

This clonotype was counted only a few times. The antigen is undetermined. Germline assignment: CDR1 WSHSY and CDR2 SAAADI. With 5 bases clipped from V and 3 bases from J, the junction kept 5 bases outside the gene matches. This CDR3 contains 14 residues. Diagnoses were made from clinical symptoms, serum measures (thyroxine and TRAb), thyroid ultrasound and orbital computed tomography. There were TCR beta CDR3 regions amplified from RNA transcripts. Using the HTBI primer set, a first-round RT-PCR was run on the TCR CDR3. TCRdb ran MiXCR on the multiplex PCR reads and lists one entry per CDR3 protein. The repertoire has about 380,000 distinct CDR3 sequences, about a fifth of them found once; the top ten carry 35% to 50%.

The chain employs TRBV10-2 and TRBJ2-7; TRBD1 matches 9 bases. The clonotype comes from a man in his late teens or twenties with Graves' ophthalmopathy. The specimen was blood. CDR3 in DNA: TGCGCCAGCAGTCCGACAGGGGGAGTCTACGAGCAGTACTTC. Translated, it gives CASSPTGGVYEQYF.